The 9 T cell receptor beta chains listed next were all sequenced from one sample in a study of blood T cells in healthy people across ages. The use of a sample-barcoded 5' primer and a J-beta primer mix characterized a second PCR of about 7 to 12 cycles. One entry per CDR3 protein results from TCRdb running MiXCR on the 5' RACE reads. The sample contains around 800,000 distinct CDR3 sequences, 25% to 30% of which appear only once. The sample was also linked to a second study, of T cells of mothers and their children.

Sequencing was performed on blood. Receptor source: a boy under 18 in good health.

The V gene is TRBV18, the J gene TRBJ2-1, with D perhaps given as TRBD1 or TRBD2 (5 bases each). The DNA matches TRBJ2-7 better at its end, which makes the J call doubtful. The CDR3 has 14 amino acids. Germline CDR1 is KGHSH and CDR2 is LQKENI. CDR3 sequence: CASSPGATSLEQYF. For the CDR3, the DNA is TGTGCCAGCTCACCCGGGGCCACCTCCCTCGAGCAGTACTTC.

The chain links TRBV25-1 to TRBJ2-1; 8 bases agree with TRBD1. Looked up from germline, CDR1 is MGHDK and CDR2 is SYGVNS. With V trimmed by 1 base and J by 4 bases, 6 bases remained unmatched. This CDR3 is 16 amino acids long. CDR3: CASSESTGTGYNEQFF. CDR3 in DNA: TGTGCCAGCAGTGAATCGACCGGGACAGGTTACAATGAGCAGTTCTTC.

V gene TRBV19 combines with J gene TRBJ1-4; D remains unclear. CDR1 and CDR2 from the germline V gene are LNHDA and SQIVND (reference sequence). V lost 7 bases, J lost 2 bases, and 8 bases lay in between. This CDR3 has 13 amino acids. The CDR3 is CASIDGTNEKLFF. CDR3 in DNA: TGTGCCAGTATAGACGGTACTAATGAAAAACTGTTTTTT.

The chain links TRBV20-1 to TRBJ2-1, with 11 bases that match TRBD2. Trimming took 5 bases from V and 1 from J; bases not matched to a gene: 4. From germline, CDR1 is DFQATT and CDR2 SNEGSKA (reference sequence). This CDR3 is built from 15 residues. CDR3 in DNA: TGCAGTGCTTCCAGACTAGCGGGGTCCTACAATGAGCAGTTCTTC. It specifies CSASRLAGSYNEQFF.

The chain combines TRBV29-1 with TRBJ2-1, with 10 bases matching TRBD1. The CDR3 covers 14 residues. V was clipped by 5 bases and J by 6 bases; unmatched bases: 7. Germline lookup yields CDR1 SQVTM and CDR2 ANQGSEA. CDR3 nucleotides: TGCAGCGTTATTAGACAGGGGGCCGGCAATGAGCAGTTCTTC. Its translation: CSVIRQGAGNEQFF.

The chain carries TRBV28 and TRBJ2-7; 8 bases are shared with TRBD1. The J call is in doubt because the DNA end fits TRBJ2-5 better. Germline lookup yields CDR1 MDHEN and CDR2 SYDVKM. The CDR3 length is 15 residues. Here the CDR3 reads CASSSPGGAEETQYF. In DNA, the CDR3 is TGTGCCAGCAGTTCACCAGGGGGCGCGGAAGAGACCCAGTACTTC.

A few counts support this clonotype. The chain couples TRBV25-1 to TRBJ1-2; D perhaps matches TRBD1 (5 bases). V lost 5 bases and J 8 bases, leaving 12 bases between the germline ends. The CDR3 length is 12 residues. The germline V gene has CDR1 MGHDK and CDR2 SYGVNS. CDR3 amino acids: CASSMWGKGYTF. In DNA, the CDR3 is TGTGCCAGCAGTATGTGGGGGAAGGGCTACACCTTC.

The V and J genes are TRBV5-1 and TRBJ2-5; possibly TRBD2 for D (6 bases). The J call is uncertain, as TRBJ2-7 better fits the DNA end. Germline loops: CDR1 SGHRS, CDR2 YFSETQ. The length of the CDR3 is 15 residues. CDR3 in DNA: TGCGCCAGCAGCTTGGGGGTAGCGGAGGTCTCCGAGCAGTACTTC. This gives the protein CASSLGVAEVSEQYF.

The rearrangement uses TRBV14 and TRBJ2-7; D unclear. With 0 bases removed from V and 6 bases from J, the gap between germline ends came to 15 bases. The CDR3 length is 15 residues. Germline V gene data show CDR1 as SGHDN and CDR2 as FVKESK. CDR3 nucleotides: TGTGCCAGCAGCCAAGATCTCAGGAAGTGGCGCGAGCAGTACTTC. Amino acids: CASSQDLRKWREQYF.